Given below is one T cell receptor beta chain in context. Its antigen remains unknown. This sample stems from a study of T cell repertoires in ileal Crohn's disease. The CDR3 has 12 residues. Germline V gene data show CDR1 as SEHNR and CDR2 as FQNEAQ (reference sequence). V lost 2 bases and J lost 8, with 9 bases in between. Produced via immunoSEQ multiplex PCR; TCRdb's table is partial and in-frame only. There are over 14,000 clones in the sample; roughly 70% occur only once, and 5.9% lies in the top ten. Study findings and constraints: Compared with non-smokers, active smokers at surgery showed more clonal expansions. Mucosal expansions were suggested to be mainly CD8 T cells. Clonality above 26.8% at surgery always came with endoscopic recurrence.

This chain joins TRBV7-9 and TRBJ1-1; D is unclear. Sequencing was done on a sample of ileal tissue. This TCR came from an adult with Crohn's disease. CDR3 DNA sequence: TGTGCCAGCAGCTTAAGTCGGGCGGAAGCTTTCTTT. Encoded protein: CASSLSRAEAFF.